The clone carrying this T cell receptor (beta chain) has at least ten counts. Genomic DNA provided the template from which TCR beta CDR3 was amplified by two-round multiplex PCR. Used in first-round PCR were primers specific to each TRBV and TRBJ gene. MiXCR was run by TCRdb on the multiplex PCR reads, yielding one entry per CDR3 protein. The sample holds almost 20,000 distinct CDR3 sequences; roughly 28% are singletons and the top ten take approximately 23%. The sample belongs to a study of prognosis after radiotherapy for stage I lung cancer. Study details: April 2018 to early 2019 saw enrollment of stage I non-small cell lung cancer patients. In this cohort, every patient with non-small cell lung cancer was regarded as medically inoperable.

CDR3 length: 14 amino acids. Trimming pared 2 bases from V and 2 bases from J, leaving 9 bases between. In germline, CDR1 is SGHRS, CDR2 YFSETQ. This clonotype was sampled from a donor of 50 years or more with non-small cell lung cancer. This chain joins TRBV5-1 and TRBJ2-3; D call uncertain. This specimen was PBMCs, taken before or after stereotactic body radiation therapy (not recorded which). CDR3 bases: TGCGCCAGCAGCTTCGGGCCCTCCACAGATACGCAGTATTTT. Protein product: CASSFGPSTDTQYF.